This TCR beta chain was documented in a study of blood T cell repertoires in COVID-19. Whole-study context: Italy, Spain and the United States were the sources of the convalescent and acute COVID-19 samples. Sources were T cells, B-cell-depleted T cells, or PBMCs; the material itself was cDNA or gDNA.

J gave up 8 bases and V 1 base, and 4 bases lay outside the gene matches. Germline lookup yields CDR1 SGHDN and CDR2 FVKESK. This CDR3 contains 13 residues. This clone has just a few counts. In the study's own analysis: Cell counts per sample came from amplifying reference gene primers. The assay was immunoSEQ multiplex PCR, and TCRdb's table has in-frame clones only and misses some. From that table come the V and J calls and clone size; the DNA was used to work out D and trimming. This sample has hundreds of thousands of clones; 80% to 90% occur once, and the top ten carry roughly 1.4%. The sample taken for sequencing was peripheral blood. The chain uses TRBV14 and TRBJ1-2, with TRBD1 matching over 7 bases. This receptor was identified in a woman aged 25 to 39 with active or convalescent COVID-19. The CDR3: CASSQGGQKGYTF. As DNA, the CDR3 is TGTGCCAGCAGCCAAGGGGGACAGAAGGGCTACACCTTC.